Listed below are T cell receptor beta chains from one sample, sequenced in a study of blood T cell repertoires in COVID-19. Produced via immunoSEQ multiplex PCR; TCRdb's table is partial and in-frame only. The sample yields 300,000 or so clones, 89% seen once. Sequencing was carried out using PBMCs or T cells enriched from blood (not recorded which). These receptor sequences come from a woman aged 45-59 years who had been exposed to COVID-19. The CDR3 runs from the conserved cysteine through the conserved F or W. A D gene is named only where the DNA matches it firmly. Only part of the rows carry a size: once, few, many, or a class if the clone is expanded.

abundance: .; d_gene: TRBD1; v_gene: TRBV5-1; j_gene: TRBJ1-1; CDR3nt: TGCGCCAGCAGCTTGGTGGACGGACAGGGCTGGAAGAACACTGAAGCTTTCTTT; CDR3aa: CASSLVDGQGWKNTEAFF
abundance: .; d_gene: .; v_gene: TRBV7-9; j_gene: TRBJ2-7; CDR3nt: TGTGCCAGCAGTCCGGGTTCCTACGAGCAGTACTTC; CDR3aa: CASSPGSYEQYF
abundance: .; d_gene: TRBD1; v_gene: TRBV6-5; j_gene: TRBJ1-5; CDR3nt: TGTGCCAGCAGTTACTCGGGGACAGGGAGACAGCCCCAGCATTTT; CDR3aa: CASSYSGTGRQPQHF
abundance: .; d_gene: TRBD1; v_gene: TRBV4-1; j_gene: TRBJ2-1; CDR3nt: TGCGCCAGCAGCCAAGGAACAGGGACAGGGTTTGAGCAGTTCTTC; CDR3aa: CASSQGTGTGFEQFF
abundance: .; d_gene: TRBD1; v_gene: TRBV28; j_gene: TRBJ1-3; CDR3nt: TGTGCCAGCAGTCCCTTTGGACAGGGATTGATTGCGGGAAACACCATATATTTT; CDR3aa: CASSPFGQGLIAGNTIYF
abundance: .; d_gene: .; v_gene: TRBV2; j_gene: TRBJ2-7; CDR3nt: TGTGCCAGCAGTGTGGGGACTCCCAAGGACTACGAGCAGTACTTC; CDR3aa: CASSVGTPKDYEQYF
abundance: few; d_gene: .; v_gene: TRBV19; j_gene: TRBJ1-2; CDR3nt: TGTGCCAGTAGCCCCCCCAACAGGGAATATGGCTACACCTTC; CDR3aa: CASSPPNREYGYTF
abundance: .; d_gene: .; v_gene: TRBV29-1; j_gene: TRBJ2-3; CDR3nt: TGCAGCGTTCGACAGGTATGGGGCACAGATACGCAGTATTTT; CDR3aa: CSVRQVWGTDTQYF
abundance: .; d_gene: TRBD1; v_gene: TRBV18; j_gene: TRBJ1-2; CDR3nt: TGTGCCAGCTCACCAGAAAGACAGGGTCGTGGCTACACCTTC; CDR3aa: CASSPERQGRGYTF
abundance: .; d_gene: TRBD1; v_gene: TRBV2; j_gene: TRBJ1-5; CDR3nt: TGTGCCAGCAGTGATTGGACAGGTGGGGGGAATCAGCCCCAGCATTTT; CDR3aa: CASSDWTGGGNQPQHF
abundance: .; d_gene: .; v_gene: TRBV5-1; j_gene: TRBJ1-3; CDR3nt: TGCGCCAGCAGCTTGGCCGACAGGGGAAACACCATATATTTT; CDR3aa: CASSLADRGNTIYF
abundance: .; d_gene: .; v_gene: TRBV6-5; j_gene: TRBJ2-5; CDR3nt: TGTGCCAGCAGCCTGTGGGGGGAAAAAGAGACCCAGTACTTC; CDR3aa: CASSLWGEKETQYF
abundance: .; d_gene: TRBD1; v_gene: TRBV7-8; j_gene: TRBJ1-5; CDR3nt: TGTGCCAGCAGCCCCAGACAGGGGATCCTTCAGCCCCAGCATTTT; CDR3aa: CASSPRQGILQPQHF
abundance: .; d_gene: .; v_gene: TRBV30; j_gene: TRBJ2-1; CDR3nt: TGTGCCTGGAGTGGGTATAGCGGAGATTACAATGAGCAGTTCTTC; CDR3aa: CAWSGYSGDYNEQFF
abundance: .; d_gene: TRBD1; v_gene: TRBV4-2; j_gene: TRBJ2-7; CDR3nt: TGTGCCAGCAGCCAAGATGGGCAGGGGGCTCACTACGAGCAGTACTTC; CDR3aa: CASSQDGQGAHYEQYF
abundance: .; d_gene: .; v_gene: TRBV30; j_gene: TRBJ1-5; CDR3nt: TGTGCCTGTCAGGAAACGAATCAGCCCCAGCATTTT; CDR3aa: CACQETNQPQHF
abundance: .; d_gene: TRBD1; v_gene: TRBV5-4; j_gene: TRBJ2-7; CDR3nt: TGTGCCAGCAGCCAAAGCCGGGACAGGGCGTACTACGAGCAGTACTTC; CDR3aa: CASSQSRDRAYYEQYF
abundance: once; d_gene: .; v_gene: TRBV29-1; j_gene: TRBJ1-4; CDR3nt: TGCAGCGCTACTGAGGGTAACTGGGGTGAAAAACTGTTTTTT; CDR3aa: CSATEGNWGEKLFF
abundance: .; d_gene: .; v_gene: TRBV6-5; j_gene: TRBJ1-4; CDR3nt: TGTGCCAGCAGGACCAGGGGCAGCGGTGGGGAAAAACTGTTTTTT; CDR3aa: CASRTRGSGGEKLFF
abundance: .; d_gene: TRBD1; v_gene: TRBV5-8; j_gene: TRBJ1-5; CDR3nt: TGTGCCATCTCCGGGACAGGGAAAGGCAATCAGCCCCAGCATTTT; CDR3aa: CAISGTGKGNQPQHF
abundance: .; d_gene: TRBD2; v_gene: TRBV19; j_gene: TRBJ2-4; CDR3nt: TGTGCCAGTAGACCCGGGACTAGCGGGGGGACACGGTTAGCCAAAAACATTCAGTACTTC; CDR3aa: CASRPGTSGGTRLAKNIQYF
abundance: .; d_gene: .; v_gene: TRBV27; j_gene: TRBJ2-2; CDR3nt: TGTGCCAGCAGTTGGGGCAGTTTGGGCACCGGGGAGCTGTTTTTT; CDR3aa: CASSWGSLGTGELFF
abundance: .; d_gene: .; v_gene: TRBV5-1; j_gene: TRBJ1-5; CDR3nt: TGCGCCAGCAGCTTCAACGGGTTTAATGGCAATCAGCCCCAGCATTTT; CDR3aa: CASSFNGFNGNQPQHF
abundance: once; d_gene: TRBD2; v_gene: TRBV27; j_gene: TRBJ2-3; CDR3nt: TGTGCCAGCAGTTTATCTAGCGGGGGTTTCAGCACAGATACGCAGTATTTT; CDR3aa: CASSLSSGGFSTDTQYF
abundance: once; d_gene: .; v_gene: TRBV28; j_gene: TRBJ1-1; CDR3nt: TGTGCCGGCCCTGGGAACACTGAAGCTTTCTTT; CDR3aa: CAGPGNTEAFF
abundance: .; d_gene: .; v_gene: TRBV2; j_gene: TRBJ1-2; CDR3nt: TGTGCCAGCAGTGAACAGGGAGGCTATGGCTACACCTTC; CDR3aa: CASSEQGGYGYTF
abundance: .; d_gene: TRBD2; v_gene: TRBV5-1; j_gene: TRBJ2-3; CDR3nt: TGCGCCAGCAGCTCAGCGGGGGGCACAGATACGCAGTATTTT; CDR3aa: CASSSAGGTDTQYF
abundance: .; d_gene: .; v_gene: TRBV19; j_gene: TRBJ2-3; CDR3nt: TGTGCCAGTAGTGGCGCGGTGAAGACGGATACGCAGTATTTT; CDR3aa: CASSGAVKTDTQYF
abundance: .; d_gene: .; v_gene: TRBV2; j_gene: TRBJ1-1; CDR3nt: TGTGCCAGCAGTGAAGCGGCAGCGAAGAACACTGAAGCTTTCTTT; CDR3aa: CASSEAAAKNTEAFF
abundance: .; d_gene: TRBD1; v_gene: TRBV28; j_gene: TRBJ2-1; CDR3nt: TGTGCCAGCAGTCCCCAGGACAGGGGGACCTACAATGAGCAGTTCTTC; CDR3aa: CASSPQDRGTYNEQFF
abundance: once; d_gene: .; v_gene: TRBV6-5; j_gene: TRBJ1-5; CDR3nt: TGTGCCAGCAGCAGGGTTTGGGATCAGCCCCAGCATTTT; CDR3aa: CASSRVWDQPQHF
abundance: .; d_gene: .; v_gene: TRBV3-1/TRBV3-2; j_gene: TRBJ2-7; CDR3nt: TGTGCCAGCAGCCAAGATGCGCAGGGCGAGCAGTACTTC; CDR3aa: CASSQDAQGEQYF
abundance: .; d_gene: .; v_gene: TRBV29-1; j_gene: TRBJ1-3; CDR3nt: TGCAGCGTTGGGGGTGCAGGGTCGGTTGGAAACACCATATATTTT; CDR3aa: CSVGGAGSVGNTIYF
abundance: .; d_gene: .; v_gene: TRBV21-1; j_gene: TRBJ2-7; CDR3nt: TGTGCCAGCAGCAAATATGGGGAGGGGTACAGGCCCCCCTACGAGCAGTACTTC; CDR3aa: CASSKYGEGYRPPYEQYF
abundance: .; d_gene: .; v_gene: TRBV30; j_gene: TRBJ2-7; CDR3nt: TGTGCCTGGAGTGTCCGAGGACAGCCCTACGAGCAGTACTTC; CDR3aa: CAWSVRGQPYEQYF
abundance: few; d_gene: .; v_gene: TRBV27; j_gene: TRBJ2-2; CDR3nt: TGTGCCAGCAGGAGGGATTGGGGAACCGGGGAGCTGTTTTTT; CDR3aa: CASRRDWGTGELFF
abundance: .; d_gene: TRBD1; v_gene: TRBV5-8; j_gene: TRBJ1-1; CDR3nt: TGTGCCAGCAGCGGACAGACAGGGCGGTCTGAAGCTTTCTTT; CDR3aa: CASSGQTGRSEAFF
abundance: once; d_gene: .; v_gene: TRBV6-4; j_gene: TRBJ2-1; CDR3nt: TGTGCCAGCAGTGACCGACAGTCTAATGAGCAGTTCTTC; CDR3aa: CASSDRQSNEQFF
abundance: .; d_gene: .; v_gene: TRBV28; j_gene: TRBJ2-1; CDR3nt: TGTGCCAGCAGTACCCGTGGCAGGGGCACCTACAATGAGCAGTTCTTC; CDR3aa: CASSTRGRGTYNEQFF
abundance: .; d_gene: .; v_gene: TRBV7-9; j_gene: TRBJ1-1; CDR3nt: TGTGCCAGCAGCTTAGCGAGGGCGCGGACTGAAGCTTTCTTT; CDR3aa: CASSLARARTEAFF
abundance: .; d_gene: .; v_gene: TRBV27; j_gene: TRBJ2-1; CDR3nt: TGTGCCAGCAGCAATGGGTGGGGACCCGGGACTCAAATCAACAATGAGCAGTTCTTC; CDR3aa: CASSNGWGPGTQINNEQFF
abundance: .; d_gene: .; v_gene: TRBV5-1; j_gene: TRBJ1-2; CDR3nt: TGCGCCAGCAGCTTGGGAGACAGCAACGATGGCTACACCTTC; CDR3aa: CASSLGDSNDGYTF
abundance: .; d_gene: .; v_gene: TRBV7-9; j_gene: TRBJ1-4; CDR3nt: TGTGCCAGCAGCTTAGAGTCCAACATCCCCCATTTT; CDR3aa: CASSLESNIPHF
abundance: once; d_gene: TRBD2; v_gene: TRBV24-1; j_gene: TRBJ2-3; CDR3nt: TGTGCCACCAGTGAACCTAGCGGGGGGGGCACAGATACGCAGTATTTT; CDR3aa: CATSEPSGGGTDTQYF
abundance: .; d_gene: .; v_gene: TRBV27; j_gene: TRBJ2-7; CDR3nt: TGTGCCAGCAGTCCAAACAATGATAGACTATTCTACGAGCAGTACTTC; CDR3aa: CASSPNNDRLFYEQYF
abundance: .; d_gene: TRBD2; v_gene: TRBV5-8; j_gene: TRBJ2-5; CDR3nt: TGTGCCAGCAGCCTCGGGGTAGCGGGGGGTCCAGAGACCCAGTACTTC; CDR3aa: CASSLGVAGGPETQYF
abundance: .; d_gene: .; v_gene: TRBV6-1; j_gene: TRBJ2-1; CDR3nt: TGTGCCAGCAGTGAATACTTCAGAGAGGTACCCGGCTATGAGCAGTTCTTC; CDR3aa: CASSEYFREVPGYEQFF
abundance: .; d_gene: TRBD1; v_gene: TRBV27; j_gene: TRBJ2-2; CDR3nt: TGTGCCAGCAGAACAAGTCAGACAGGGTGGCGGGCCGGGGAGCTGTTTTTT; CDR3aa: CASRTSQTGWRAGELFF
abundance: once; d_gene: TRBD1; v_gene: TRBV19; j_gene: TRBJ2-1; CDR3nt: TGTGCCAGTAGTATCGACAGGGGCCGCAATGAGCAGTTCTTC; CDR3aa: CASSIDRGRNEQFF
abundance: once; d_gene: TRBD2; v_gene: TRBV6-5; j_gene: TRBJ2-1; CDR3nt: TGTGCCAGCAAACCAGCGGGGGCTTACAATGAGCAGTTCTTC; CDR3aa: CASKPAGAYNEQFF
abundance: .; d_gene: .; v_gene: TRBV18; j_gene: TRBJ1-5; CDR3nt: TGTGCCAGCTCACCGCCGGGGGGGAGCAATCAGCCCCAGCATTTT; CDR3aa: CASSPPGGSNQPQHF
abundance: .; d_gene: TRBD1; v_gene: TRBV4-2; j_gene: TRBJ2-2; CDR3nt: TGTGCCAGCAGCCAGGGCCGCGGCCGAACGGGGACAGCGAACACCGGGGAGCTGTTTTTT; CDR3aa: CASSQGRGRTGTANTGELFF
abundance: .; d_gene: TRBD1; v_gene: TRBV3-1/TRBV3-2; j_gene: TRBJ2-6; CDR3nt: TGTGCCAGCAGCCGTGGGACAGGGGCAGCGGGGGCCAACGTCCTGACTTTC; CDR3aa: CASSRGTGAAGANVLTF